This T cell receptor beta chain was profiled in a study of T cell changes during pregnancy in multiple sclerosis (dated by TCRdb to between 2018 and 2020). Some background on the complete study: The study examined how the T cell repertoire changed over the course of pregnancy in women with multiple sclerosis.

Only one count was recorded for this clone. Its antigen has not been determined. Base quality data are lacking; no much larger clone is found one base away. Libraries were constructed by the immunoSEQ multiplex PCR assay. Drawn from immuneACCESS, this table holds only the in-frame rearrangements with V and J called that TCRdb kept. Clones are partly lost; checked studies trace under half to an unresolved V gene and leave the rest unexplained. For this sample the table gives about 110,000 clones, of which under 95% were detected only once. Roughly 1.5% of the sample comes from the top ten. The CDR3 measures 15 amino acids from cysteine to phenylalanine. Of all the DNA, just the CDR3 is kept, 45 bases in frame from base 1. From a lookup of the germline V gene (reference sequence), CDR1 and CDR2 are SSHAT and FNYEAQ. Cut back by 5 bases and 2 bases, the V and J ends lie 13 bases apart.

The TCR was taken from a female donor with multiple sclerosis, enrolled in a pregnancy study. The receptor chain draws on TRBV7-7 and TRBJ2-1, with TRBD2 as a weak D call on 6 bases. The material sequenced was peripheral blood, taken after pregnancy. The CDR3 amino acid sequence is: CASSPGSRAYNEQFF. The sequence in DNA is TGTGCCAGCAGCCCCGGGAGCAGGGCCTACAATGAGCAGTTCTTC.